The sample holds a few counts of the clone carrying this TCR beta chain. These data belong to a study of T-cell reconstitution after alpha-beta-depleted transplantation in children. Unique molecular identifiers featured in how the TCRbeta library was prepared. TCRdb analysed the PCR reads with MiXCR anew, one entry per CDR3 protein. The top ten clones hold approximately 2.3% of a sample with about 72,000 distinct CDR3 sequences, approximately 7.3% of them seen once. The V end was cut by 0 bases, the J end by 0 bases, with 8 bases between. CDR3 length: 16 amino acids. Germline values: CDR1 SGHAT, CDR2 FQDESV (reference sequence).

The rearrangement links TRBV11-1 to TRBJ1-4; D gene unclear. The source is a human donor who donated a stem cell graft to a child with acute lymphoblastic leukemia. Specimen: PBMCs from the stem cell graft donor, collected from the stem cell graft. CDR3 sequence reads: CASSLARPTTNEKLFF. The CDR3 coding sequence is TGTGCCAGCAGCTTAGCGCGCCCTACAACTAATGAAAAACTGTTTTTT.